Listed here are 28 T cell receptor beta chains from one sample, sequenced in a study of cytomegalovirus exposure and HLA in healthy donors. Sequencing was performed with immunoSEQ multiplex PCR; in TCRdb, only in-frame clones are kept and a portion is missing. The table includes about 130,000 clones, around 90% detected once. The specimen sequenced was PBMCs. These receptors were collected from a woman under 40 in good health and CMV-seropositive.

The chain recombines TRBV2 with TRBJ2-1; the D gene is possibly TRBD1 (5 bases). The CDR3 is made up of 15 amino acids. V gave up 6 bases and J gave up 0 bases, with 12 bases separating them. The germline V gene has CDR1 SNHLY and CDR2 FYNNEI. The CDR3 region has the DNA TGTGCCAGCAGCAGCAGGGTGAGCTCCTACAATGAGCAGTTCTTC. Translating it yields CASSSRVSSYNEQFF.

The genes are TRBV28 and TRBJ2-3; 8 positions agree with TRBD2. The germline V gene encodes CDR1 MDHEN and CDR2 SYDVKM. V lost 4 bases, J lost 1 base, and 7 bases stayed unmatched. The CDR3 is 16 residues long. The CDR3 coding sequence is TGTGCCAGCAGTTCCTGGCGGGAGGCCCGCACAGATACGCAGTATTTT. Amino acids: CASSSWREARTDTQYF.

V is TRBV9 and J is TRBJ2-4, with 9 bases that match TRBD2. The CDR3 extends over 21 amino acids. Per germline, CDR1 SGDLS and CDR2 YYNGEE. Unmatched junction bases numbered 16, after V lost 0 bases and J lost 0 bases. Written as DNA, the CDR3 is TGTGCCAGCAGCGTAGGGGGTAGCGGGGGAGCCGAAAGACTAGCCAAAAACATTCAGTACTTC. Its translation is CASSVGGSGGAERLAKNIQYF.

This clone was counted a few times. The rearrangement joins TRBV2 to TRBJ1-5, with D possibly matching TRBD1 (5 bases). Trimming stripped 4 bases from V and 4 bases from J, with 11 bases between. The V gene's germline CDR1 is SNHLY and CDR2 FYNNEI. This CDR3 has 14 amino acids. This CDR3 is CASSGVRVNQPQHF. DNA for the CDR3: TGTGCCAGCAGTGGAGTCAGGGTAAATCAGCCCCAGCATTTT.

The chain combines TRBV5-6 with TRBJ2-1; 7 nucleotides line up with TRBD1. CDR3 length equals 14 residues. CDR1 is SGHDT and CDR2 is YYEEEE in the germline V gene. The J segment lost 3 bases and the V segment lost 3 bases, leaving 3 bases of the junction unmatched. CDR3 protein: CASSSGTVYNEQFF. DNA for the CDR3: TGTGCCAGCAGCTCAGGGACAGTCTACAATGAGCAGTTCTTC.

This clone occurred once. The rearrangement uses TRBV6-1 and TRBJ2-7, with D perhaps matching TRBD1 (7 bases). The germline gives CDR1 MNHNS, CDR2 SASEGT. The CDR3 sequence is 15 residues long. V shed 7 bases and J shed 4 bases, with 20 bases lying between them. The CDR3 is CASTMDGGGGYEQYF. The CDR3 DNA sequence: TGTGCCAGCACAATGGACGGAGGGGGCGGATACGAGCAGTACTTC.

This clone was seen only once. The V call is TRBV7-9, the J call TRBJ1-4; D unclear. Germline V CDR1 and CDR2: SEHNR, FQNEAQ (reference sequence). The CDR3 totals 11 residues. Trimming stripped 4 bases from V and 8 bases from J, with 5 bases between. CDR3 residues: CASSSREKLFF. The CDR3 nucleotides are TGTGCCAGCAGCTCGAGGGAAAAACTGTTTTTT.

This chain uses TRBV18 with TRBJ2-2, with 8 bases fitting TRBD2. The V segment lost 2 bases and the J segment 3 bases; nucleotides outside the gene matches: 11. Germline loops: CDR1 KGHSH, CDR2 LQKENI. The CDR3 runs 18 residues. This CDR3 is CASSPVLPGGRHTGELFF. As DNA, the CDR3 is TGTGCCAGCTCACCAGTCCTCCCGGGAGGGCGGCACACCGGGGAGCTGTTTTTT.

This rearrangement joins TRBV5-1 to TRBJ2-7, with 7 bases that match TRBD2. There are 14 residues in the CDR3. Germline CDR1 and CDR2: SGHRS and YFSETQ. V dropped 5 bases and J dropped 0; count of bases not matched to a gene: 5. The CDR3 region has the DNA TGCGCCAGCAGGAATAGCGGGCTCTCCTACGAGCAGTACTTC. This sequence encodes CASRNSGLSYEQYF.

This clone was seen just once. This chain connects TRBV7-2 to TRBJ2-7; D might be TRBD2 (5 bases). Trimming stripped 3 bases from V and 4 bases from J, with 13 bases between. The CDR3 is 14 residues long. Looked up from germline, CDR1 is SGHTA and CDR2 is FQGNSA. DNA of the CDR3: TGTGCCAGCAGCTTGGGCGGGTCGGTTTACGAGCAGTACTTC. Translating gives CASSLGGSVYEQYF. Full variable domain (missing parts from reference TRBV7-2 and TRBJ2-7): GAGVSQSPSNKVTEKGKDVELRCDPISGHTALYWYRQSLGQGLEFLIYFQGNSAPDKSGLPSDRFSAERTGGSVSTLTIQRTQQEDSAVYLCASSLGGSVYEQYFGPGTRLTVT.

This chain connects TRBV18 to TRBJ1-3; D gene unclear. Germline loops: CDR1 KGHSH, CDR2 LQKENI. Trimming removed 2 bases at V and 0 bases at J, with 11 bases between. This CDR3 spans 16 amino acids. The CDR3 sequence: CASSPNTVASGNTIYF. The CDR3 coding sequence is TGTGCCAGCTCACCAAACACTGTAGCCTCTGGAAACACCATATATTTT.

The chain has TRBV7-2 and TRBJ2-1, with 7 bases fitting TRBD2. Germline CDR1 and CDR2: SGHTA and FQGNSA. V was pared by 5 bases and J by 8 bases, with 9 bases of the junction left unmatched. The CDR3 has 14 amino acids. The CDR3 DNA follows: TGTGCCAGCAGCCGGGGGGAAGGGGCTGATGAGCAGTTCTTC. This codes for CASSRGEGADEQFF.

The rearrangement links TRBV9 to TRBJ2-1; 7 nucleotides align to TRBD2. This CDR3 comprises 13 residues. The germline gives CDR1 SGDLS, CDR2 YYNGEE. Trimming took 3 bases from V and 5 from J; bases not matched to a gene: 2. Here the CDR3 DNA reads TGTGCCAGCAGCGGGGAGGGGAACAATGAGCAGTTCTTC. Translating gives CASSGEGNNEQFF.

J is TRBJ2-7 and V is TRBV5-1, with D maybe TRBD2 (6 bases). Germline lookup yields CDR1 SGHRS and CDR2 YFSETQ. V lost 2 bases to trimming and J lost 3 bases, with 12 bases between them. CDR3 length equals 14 residues. The CDR3, as DNA: TGCGCCAGCAGCTTAACGGCCGGGAGCTACGAGCAGTACTTC. Translation gives CASSLTAGSYEQYF. The full variable domain, in which reference TRBV5-1 and TRBJ2-7 provide the parts outside the CDR3, is KAGVTQTPRYLIKTRGQQVTLSCSPISGHRSVSWYQQTPGQGLQFLFEYFSETQRNKGNFPGRFSGRQFSNSRSEMNVSTLELGDSALYLCASSLTAGSYEQYFGPGTRLTVT.

J is TRBJ2-3 and V is TRBV18; 9 positions match TRBD2. Per the germline V gene, CDR1 is KGHSH and CDR2 is LQKENI. The CDR3 extends over 16 amino acids. J was trimmed by 6 bases and V by 3 bases; bases with no gene match: 10. The CDR3 here is CASSPPSGVPSDTQYF. The CDR3 DNA sequence: TGTGCCAGCTCACCCCCTAGCGGGGTGCCTTCGGATACGCAGTATTTT.

This clone turned up a few times. The V gene is TRBV2, the J gene TRBJ1-1; D may be TRBD1 (5 bases). The CDR3 has 12 amino acids. V lost 11 bases and J 4 bases, leaving 14 bases between the germline ends. The germline V gene has CDR1 SNHLY and CDR2 FYNNEI. CDR3: CAAWAGGTEAFF. The DNA of the CDR3 is TGTGCCGCTTGGGCGGGGGGCACTGAAGCTTTCTTT.

The chain recombines TRBV18 with TRBJ2-7, with 9 bases that match TRBD2. CDR1 is KGHSH and CDR2 is LQKENI in the germline V gene. The length of the CDR3 is 17 residues. V trimming: 2 bases; J trimming: 6 bases; junction bases outside the gene matches: 14. CDR3 region: CASSPGIPSGTRSEQYF. The DNA for the CDR3 is TGTGCCAGCTCACCAGGTATTCCTAGCGGGACCCGTAGCGAGCAGTACTTC.

The rearrangement links TRBV9 to TRBJ1-1; weak D call: TRBD1 (5 bases). CDR1 SGDLS and CDR2 YYNGEE come from the germline V gene. Trimming shortened V by 6 bases and J by 1 base, and 19 bases separated the two germline ends. The CDR3 totals 16 residues. The CDR3 coding sequence is TGTGCCAGCACCCGCGGGGGAGGGACGGAGAACACTGAAGCTTTCTTT. Protein: CASTRGGGTENTEAFF.

This clone came up once. The genes are TRBV7-2 and TRBJ2-2; D is possibly TRBD2 (6 bases). The CDR3 extends over 16 amino acids. CDR1 SGHTA and CDR2 FQGNSA come from the germline V gene. Trimming removed 0 bases from V and 5 bases from J, with 13 bases in between. The CDR3 is CASSLAPGGGTGELFF. In nucleotides, the CDR3 is TGTGCCAGCAGCTTAGCGCCGGGTGGGGGGACCGGGGAGCTGTTTTTT.

The chain links TRBV7-9 to TRBJ2-2; D is perhaps TRBD2 (5 bases). CDR1 and CDR2 from the germline V gene are SEHNR and FQNEAQ (reference sequence). V was clipped by 5 bases and J by 7 bases, with 8 bases between them. The CDR3 length is 12 residues. CDR3 coding DNA: TGTGCCAGCAGCCCCGAGGGCGGGGAGCTGTTTTTT. Its translation: CASSPEGGELFF.

The count of this clone is one. J is TRBJ2-5 and V is TRBV18, with a tentative D call TRBD1 (6 bases). There are 15 residues in the CDR3. V was clipped by 3 bases and J by 5 bases, with 16 bases between them. Germline lookup yields CDR1 KGHSH and CDR2 LQKENI. CDR3 coding DNA: TGTGCCAGCTCACCTCTGGGGGCGCTGGGGGAGACCCAGTACTTC. This sequence encodes CASSPLGALGETQYF.

The rearrangement links TRBV5-1 to TRBJ2-2; possible D gene TRBD1, 5 bases. The CDR3 consists of 15 residues. Germline loops: CDR1 SGHRS, CDR2 YFSETQ. Trimming stripped 3 bases from V and 1 base from J, with 10 bases between. In DNA, the CDR3 is TGCGCCAGCAGCTACCAGACAGAGAACACCGGGGAGCTGTTTTTT. Its protein is CASSYQTENTGELFF.

The V gene is TRBV6-1, the J gene TRBJ2-5; the match to TRBD2 covers 11 bases. V lost 4 bases and J lost 6; bases outside the gene matches: 4. The CDR3 extends over 14 amino acids. Germline CDR1 is MNHNS and CDR2 is SASEGT. The CDR3 sequence: CASSGSGGAQTQYF. The DNA for the CDR3 is TGTGCCAGCAGTGGTAGCGGGGGGGCCCAGACCCAGTACTTC.

The genes are TRBV2 and TRBJ2-1, with a tentative D call TRBD2 (6 bases). Germline-derived CDR1 and CDR2 are SNHLY and FYNNEI. This CDR3 spans 13 amino acids. Trimming took off 6 bases at V and 15 bases at J, with 21 bases between the two ends. The CDR3, as DNA: TGTGCCAGCAGACCCCGGGACTCTCGCTTGGGGTTCTTC. This encodes CASRPRDSRLGFF.

This chain links TRBV5-1 with TRBJ1-3; D is undetermined. The CDR3 runs to 16 residues. V dropped 2 bases and J dropped 1 base, with 13 bases sitting between them. The germline CDR1 and CDR2 sequences are SGHRS and YFSETQ. CDR3 region: CASSFGPQDSGNTIYF. The CDR3 DNA follows: TGCGCCAGCAGCTTTGGGCCTCAAGATTCTGGAAACACCATATATTTT.

The rearrangement uses TRBV27 and TRBJ1-5; 7 nucleotides line up with TRBD1. Per germline, CDR1 MNHEY and CDR2 SMNVEV (reference sequence). The CDR3 contains 14 residues. Trimming cost V 4 bases and J 5 bases; bases outside gene matches: 5. The CDR3 reads CASSSGTADQPQHF. The CDR3 region has the DNA TGTGCCAGCAGTTCCGGGACAGCAGATCAGCCCCAGCATTTT.

The J gene is TRBJ1-1, the V gene TRBV6-5; 8 bases are a match to TRBD1. Germline CDR1 MNHEY, CDR2 SVGAGI. V lost 6 bases and J lost 1; bases outside the gene matches: 4. This CDR3 contains 14 residues. The CDR3 DNA reads as TGTGCCAGCAGCCATGGACAGGGGAACACTGAAGCTTTCTTT. It translates to CASSHGQGNTEAFF.

This sequence joins TRBV12-5 and TRBJ2-3, with D unclear. V shed 3 bases and J shed 4 bases, with 5 bases lying between them. CDR3 length: 12 residues. The germline gives CDR1 LGHNT, CDR2 FRNRAP. The CDR3, as DNA: TGTGCTAGTGGTTTCTCGGCAGATACGCAGTATTTT. It yields the protein CASGFSADTQYF.